These T cell receptor beta chains were read from a single sample in a study of OX40 agonist ivuxolimab in advanced cancers. Some clones are missing from TCRdb's copy, which holds only in-frame ones; the method was immunoSEQ multiplex PCR. The sample records about 71,000 clones, about 91% being singletons. Sequences were derived from CD4+ or CD8+ T cells sorted from blood, sampled in a trial of the OX40 agonist ivuxolimab. The receptors here all came from an adult with an advanced solid tumor such as melanoma, head and neck, liver or kidney cancer. Both conserved end residues are part of each CDR3. The order of the fields is CDR3 protein, V gene.

CDR3aa: CASSPLGLALQTQYF
v_gene: TRBV27

CDR3aa: CASSLTQNTDTQYF
v_gene: TRBV4-3

CDR3aa: CASSYQGGQTNTGELFF
v_gene: TRBV9

CDR3aa: CASSLGYSSYEQYF
v_gene: TRBV27

CDR3aa: CASSMDGSSYNEQFF
v_gene: TRBV13

CDR3aa: CASSVDISVSLDGTEAFF
v_gene: TRBV19

CDR3aa: CASSSSDSTDTQYF
v_gene: TRBV11-2

CDR3aa: CASSYATEQFF
v_gene: TRBV6-6

CDR3aa: CASNELNQPQHF
v_gene: TRBV19

CDR3aa: CASSTHSGANVLTF
v_gene: TRBV7-9

CDR3aa: CASSVGSGKYNEQFF
v_gene: TRBV9

CDR3aa: CARSSRGGGQANNEQFF
v_gene: TRBV5-3

CDR3aa: CASSYTTRVNTIYF
v_gene: TRBV7-9

CDR3aa: CASSTHMDTGELFF
v_gene: TRBV13

CDR3aa: CASSAASGLHNEQFF
v_gene: TRBV7-3

CDR3aa: CASSQDSGYEQYF
v_gene: TRBV4-1

CDR3aa: CASSEVQGHTEAFF
v_gene: TRBV6-1

CDR3aa: CASSLQATMNTEAFF
v_gene: TRBV7-2

CDR3aa: CASSLMTDSNQPQHF
v_gene: TRBV28

CDR3aa: CASGLAGRKGELFF
v_gene: TRBV19

CDR3aa: CASSQDTYRREKLFF
v_gene: TRBV4-3

CDR3aa: CASWDRATDTQYF
v_gene: TRBV2

CDR3aa: CASSFRLAGDSEQFF
v_gene: TRBV28

CDR3aa: CASSLEGSGRPQETQYF
v_gene: TRBV11-2

CDR3aa: CAISSQGQGETQYF
v_gene: TRBV10-3

CDR3aa: CASSWGGTNTGELFF
v_gene: TRBV27

CDR3aa: CASSQAGMEGEKLFF
v_gene: TRBV7-9

CDR3aa: CASKDRASPLHF
v_gene: TRBV28

CDR3aa: CASSIDSLSYEQYF
v_gene: TRBV19

CDR3aa: CASSQTEKGGELFF
v_gene: TRBV7-9

CDR3aa: CASSTTHGNTGELFF
v_gene: TRBV28

CDR3aa: CASSQEELGETQYF
v_gene: TRBV4-3

CDR3aa: CASSAVGPIYEQYF
v_gene: TRBV6-5

CDR3aa: CASSLAGTGPGHPQYF
v_gene: TRBV11-2

CDR3aa: CASSFRASWPTDTQYF
v_gene: TRBV5-4

CDR3aa: CASSSTLHNEQFF
v_gene: TRBV28

CDR3aa: CASSLQGNEKLFF
v_gene: TRBV28

CDR3aa: CASSLVFGGGELFF
v_gene: TRBV7-2

CDR3aa: CASSLEEGGAYEKLFF
v_gene: TRBV7-6

CDR3aa: CSVLGSSGANVLTF
v_gene: TRBV29-1

CDR3aa: CASSLAQVDRETDTQYF
v_gene: TRBV7-8

CDR3aa: CSVDTQGEFVGYTF
v_gene: TRBV29-1

CDR3aa: CASSPRMGQGNEQFF
v_gene: TRBV18

CDR3aa: CSVGSVTEAFF
v_gene: TRBV29-1

CDR3aa: CASSQRSVHRENYEQYF
v_gene: TRBV4-2

CDR3aa: CASMRREGPYGELFF
v_gene: TRBV19

CDR3aa: CASSQGNGMGYYEQYF
v_gene: TRBV4-3

CDR3aa: CAWSEIASDQPQHF
v_gene: TRBV30

CDR3aa: CASSPWTGSYSGYGYTF
v_gene: TRBV4-3

CDR3aa: CATRSVQGGPGELFF
v_gene: TRBV15

CDR3aa: CASSGRQETQYF
v_gene: TRBV13